A selection of T cell receptor beta chains follows, all from one sample in a study of blood T cell repertoires in COVID-19. The data were produced by immunoSEQ multiplex PCR, yet TCRdb's version contains in-frame clones alone and is incomplete. The data contain about 250,000 clones, more than 75% of them singletons. The sequencing input was PBMCs or T cells enriched from blood (not recorded which). Receptors originate from a man in his forties or fifties who had recovered from COVID-19. Each CDR3 is given with its conserved first and last residue. A D gene is named only where the DNA matches it firmly. Only some rows state a clone size, as once, few, many or a class for expanded clones.

V gene: TRBV19
D gene: TRBD1
J gene: TRBJ1-1
clone size: few
CDR3 DNA: TGTGCCAGTAGTGACAGGGAAATGAACACTGAAGCTTTCTTT
CDR3 protein: CASSDREMNTEAFF

V gene: TRBV19
D gene: -
J gene: TRBJ1-6
clone size: -
CDR3 DNA: TGTGCCAGTAGTATCGTGGGCTCACCCCTCCACTTT
CDR3 protein: CASSIVGSPLHF

V gene: TRBV28
D gene: TRBD1
J gene: TRBJ1-1
clone size: once
CDR3 DNA: TGTGCCAGCAGAAGGACAGGGGGCAATGAAGCTTTCTTT
CDR3 protein: CASRRTGGNEAFF

V gene: TRBV7-6
D gene: -
J gene: TRBJ1-1
clone size: -
CDR3 DNA: TGTGCCAGCAGCTTAGGGGGAGGCCACTCTGAAGCTTTCTTT
CDR3 protein: CASSLGGGHSEAFF

V gene: TRBV9
D gene: -
J gene: TRBJ1-3
clone size: once
CDR3 DNA: TGTGCCAGCGGGTCTTCCGTGGGCTTCTCTGGAAACACCATATATTTT
CDR3 protein: CASGSSVGFSGNTIYF

V gene: TRBV5-1
D gene: -
J gene: TRBJ2-1
clone size: -
CDR3 DNA: TGCGCCAGCAGCCAGGGACTTTTTGCAGAGCAGTTCTTC
CDR3 protein: CASSQGLFAEQFF

V gene: TRBV28
D gene: -
J gene: TRBJ1-1
clone size: -
CDR3 DNA: TGTGCCAGCAGTAAGACAGTGAACACTGAAGCTTTCTTT
CDR3 protein: CASSKTVNTEAFF

V gene: TRBV19
D gene: TRBD1
J gene: TRBJ2-5
clone size: -
CDR3 DNA: TGTGCCAGTAGTATACAGGGGGTTGGAGAGACCCAGTACTTC
CDR3 protein: CASSIQGVGETQYF

V gene: TRBV7-8
D gene: -
J gene: TRBJ1-1
clone size: many
CDR3 DNA: TGTGCCAGCAGCAGACAGGAGAAGACTGAAGCTTTCTTT
CDR3 protein: CASSRQEKTEAFF

V gene: TRBV3-1/TRBV3-2
D gene: -
J gene: TRBJ1-3
clone size: -
CDR3 DNA: TGTGCCAGCAGCCAGGGGACAAGGTACTTTTCGAGAAACACCATATATTTT
CDR3 protein: CASSQGTRYFSRNTIYF

V gene: TRBV18
D gene: -
J gene: TRBJ2-3
clone size: few
CDR3 DNA: TGTGCCAGCTCGGGAGAGGCAGATACGCAGTATTTT
CDR3 protein: CASSGEADTQYF

V gene: TRBV7-2
D gene: -
J gene: TRBJ1-3
clone size: -
CDR3 DNA: TGTGCCAGCAGCTTTAGCCGACCCCAACCTGGAAACACCATATATTTT
CDR3 protein: CASSFSRPQPGNTIYF

V gene: TRBV11-2
D gene: -
J gene: TRBJ1-2
clone size: -
CDR3 DNA: TGTGCCAGCAGCGCAAGGGGTAGGGTTGGCTACACCTTC
CDR3 protein: CASSARGRVGYTF

V gene: TRBV27
D gene: -
J gene: TRBJ2-5
clone size: -
CDR3 DNA: TGTGCCAGCAGCCTCTTGGGGGCGCAAGAGACCCAGTACTTC
CDR3 protein: CASSLLGAQETQYF

V gene: TRBV28
D gene: -
J gene: TRBJ2-3
clone size: -
CDR3 DNA: TGTGCCAGCAGTTTATGGCAGGACTACCCGAGCACAGATACGCAGTATTTT
CDR3 protein: CASSLWQDYPSTDTQYF

V gene: TRBV27
D gene: TRBD1
J gene: TRBJ1-2
clone size: -
CDR3 DNA: TGTGCCAGCAGTTTGGTCGGGACAGCGCGAAACTATGGCTACACCTTC
CDR3 protein: CASSLVGTARNYGYTF

V gene: TRBV12-5
D gene: TRBD1
J gene: TRBJ2-7
clone size: -
CDR3 DNA: TGTGCTAGTGGTTCAGAGGACAGGGTACGAGAGCAGTACTTC
CDR3 protein: CASGSEDRVREQYF

V gene: TRBV18
D gene: -
J gene: TRBJ1-2
clone size: -
CDR3 DNA: TGTGCCAGCTCACCGCGAGGTAGGCCAGACTATGGCTACACCTTC
CDR3 protein: CASSPRGRPDYGYTF

V gene: TRBV6-5
D gene: -
J gene: TRBJ2-7
clone size: -
CDR3 DNA: TGTGCCAGCGGTAGCGTGACCTACGAGCAGTACTTC
CDR3 protein: CASGSVTYEQYF

V gene: TRBV24-1
D gene: -
J gene: TRBJ1-1
clone size: few
CDR3 DNA: TGTGCCACCAGCCAGACAGAATCTGAAGCTTTCTTT
CDR3 protein: CATSQTESEAFF

V gene: TRBV9
D gene: TRBD1
J gene: TRBJ2-5
clone size: -
CDR3 DNA: TGTGCCAGCAGCGTAGGACAGGGTTCGAAGAGGACCCAGTACTTC
CDR3 protein: CASSVGQGSKRTQYF

V gene: TRBV5-1
D gene: -
J gene: TRBJ2-5
clone size: -
CDR3 DNA: TGCGCCAGCAGCCCCCATCCGGGGGAAGAGACCCAGTACTTC
CDR3 protein: CASSPHPGEETQYF

V gene: TRBV6-2/TRBV6-3
D gene: -
J gene: TRBJ2-7
clone size: -
CDR3 DNA: TGTGCCAGCAGTTACCCAACGTCGAGTGAGCAGTACTTC
CDR3 protein: CASSYPTSSEQYF

V gene: TRBV7-2
D gene: -
J gene: TRBJ1-4
clone size: -
CDR3 DNA: TGTGCCAGCAGCTTAACGCAGGCGGAAAAACTGTTTTTT
CDR3 protein: CASSLTQAEKLFF

V gene: TRBV2
D gene: TRBD1
J gene: TRBJ1-4
clone size: few
CDR3 DNA: TGTGCCAGCAGGGACAGGGCGGGTGAAAAACTGTTTTTT
CDR3 protein: CASRDRAGEKLFF

V gene: TRBV6-2/TRBV6-3
D gene: -
J gene: TRBJ2-1
clone size: -
CDR3 DNA: TGTGCCAGCAGTTCGACAGGCCTCTCCTACAATGAGCAGTTCTTC
CDR3 protein: CASSSTGLSYNEQFF

V gene: TRBV5-6
D gene: -
J gene: TRBJ2-7
clone size: -
CDR3 DNA: TGTGCCAGCAGCCGACTAAGCCCCTCCTACGAGCAGTACTTC
CDR3 protein: CASSRLSPSYEQYF

V gene: TRBV18
D gene: -
J gene: TRBJ2-7
clone size: -
CDR3 DNA: TGTGCCAGCTCACCAATCCGGTTCTCCTACGAGCAGTACTTC
CDR3 protein: CASSPIRFSYEQYF

V gene: TRBV19
D gene: TRBD1
J gene: TRBJ1-1
clone size: -
CDR3 DNA: TGTGCCAGTAGTAGATCCGGGACAGAGGGGACTGAAGCTTTCTTT
CDR3 protein: CASSRSGTEGTEAFF

V gene: TRBV9
D gene: -
J gene: TRBJ2-1
clone size: -
CDR3 DNA: TGTGCCAGCAGCGTAGGAGGGCAGGTTGCAGGTGAGCAGTTCTTC
CDR3 protein: CASSVGGQVAGEQFF

V gene: TRBV23-1
D gene: -
J gene: TRBJ1-6
clone size: few
CDR3 DNA: TGCGCCAGCAGCCGCTCATCGGCGGGGTCATGGTCACCCCTCCACTTT
CDR3 protein: CASSRSSAGSWSPLHF

V gene: TRBV10-3
D gene: TRBD1
J gene: TRBJ1-3
clone size: -
CDR3 DNA: TGTGCCATCAGTGAGGACAGGGCTGGAAACACCATATATTTT
CDR3 protein: CAISEDRAGNTIYF

V gene: TRBV23-1
D gene: -
J gene: TRBJ1-3
clone size: -
CDR3 DNA: TGCGCCAGCAGCTACAGGGAGGGCTCTGGAAACACCATATATTTT
CDR3 protein: CASSYREGSGNTIYF

V gene: TRBV28
D gene: -
J gene: TRBJ2-3
clone size: -
CDR3 DNA: TGTGCCAGCAGTTCCGGGTCCCCAGATACGCAGTATTTT
CDR3 protein: CASSSGSPDTQYF

V gene: TRBV5-5
D gene: -
J gene: TRBJ1-3
clone size: -
CDR3 DNA: TGTGCCAGCAGCTGGGGCTCGGGTAGCTCTGGAAACACCATATATTTT
CDR3 protein: CASSWGSGSSGNTIYF

V gene: TRBV7-9
D gene: -
J gene: TRBJ1-4
clone size: -
CDR3 DNA: TGTGCCATGGGGGGGGGCCCCAATGAAAAACTGTTTTTT
CDR3 protein: CAMGGGPNEKLFF

V gene: TRBV11-2
D gene: -
J gene: TRBJ2-7
clone size: -
CDR3 DNA: TGTGCCAGCAGCCTTGACAGGTCCTACGAGCAGTACTTC
CDR3 protein: CASSLDRSYEQYF

V gene: TRBV18
D gene: -
J gene: TRBJ1-2
clone size: -
CDR3 DNA: TGTGCCAGCTCACCACCGGGCGGGCGTCTTGGCTACACCTTC
CDR3 protein: CASSPPGGRLGYTF

V gene: TRBV7-2
D gene: -
J gene: TRBJ2-5
clone size: -
CDR3 DNA: TGTGCCAGCAGCCCAATGGGGGCCCAAGAGACCCAGTACTTC
CDR3 protein: CASSPMGAQETQYF

V gene: TRBV5-4
D gene: TRBD2
J gene: TRBJ2-1
clone size: -
CDR3 DNA: TGTGCCAGCAGCTTGGTTGCGGGGGGGAATGAGCAGTTCTTC
CDR3 protein: CASSLVAGGNEQFF

V gene: TRBV4-2
D gene: -
J gene: TRBJ1-2
clone size: -
CDR3 DNA: TGTGCCAGCAGCCTGGACGTAGGGGATCGCGTCTATGGCTACACCTTC
CDR3 protein: CASSLDVGDRVYGYTF

V gene: TRBV5-1
D gene: TRBD1
J gene: TRBJ2-3
clone size: -
CDR3 DNA: TGCGCCAGCAGCTTGGGACAGGGGGTTAGCACAGATACGCAGTATTTT
CDR3 protein: CASSLGQGVSTDTQYF

V gene: TRBV6-4
D gene: -
J gene: TRBJ1-1
clone size: once
CDR3 DNA: TGTGCCAGCAGTGAGACTGGGAACACTGAAGCTTTCTTT
CDR3 protein: CASSETGNTEAFF

V gene: TRBV27
D gene: -
J gene: TRBJ1-6
clone size: once
CDR3 DNA: TGTGCCAGCAGTTTGTCGGGGGATTCACCCCTCCACTTT
CDR3 protein: CASSLSGDSPLHF

V gene: TRBV18
D gene: -
J gene: TRBJ2-4
clone size: few
CDR3 DNA: TGTGCCAGCTCACCATTGGACTCCAAAAACATTCAGTACTTC
CDR3 protein: CASSPLDSKNIQYF

V gene: TRBV9
D gene: TRBD1
J gene: TRBJ1-1
clone size: -
CDR3 DNA: TGTGCCAGCAGCGTAGTGGGCCAGGGGGGCGCTGAAGCTTTCTTT
CDR3 protein: CASSVVGQGGAEAFF

V gene: TRBV5-1
D gene: TRBD2
J gene: TRBJ2-3
clone size: -
CDR3 DNA: TGCGCCAGCAGCCCAAAGACTAGCGGGGGGGCGGGAGATACGCAGTATTTT
CDR3 protein: CASSPKTSGGAGDTQYF

V gene: TRBV5-5
D gene: -
J gene: TRBJ2-2
clone size: -
CDR3 DNA: TGTGCCAGCAGCTTCATGGGGGCCGTCACCGGGGAGCTGTTTTTT
CDR3 protein: CASSFMGAVTGELFF

V gene: TRBV2
D gene: -
J gene: TRBJ2-4
clone size: -
CDR3 DNA: TGTGCCAGCAGTGTCAGGGTCGGGGCCAAAAACATTCAGTACTTC
CDR3 protein: CASSVRVGAKNIQYF

V gene: TRBV6-5
D gene: TRBD1
J gene: TRBJ1-2
clone size: -
CDR3 DNA: TGTGCCAGCAGTTTCCCATCGACAGGGTGGGATGGCTACACCTTC
CDR3 protein: CASSFPSTGWDGYTF

V gene: TRBV9
D gene: -
J gene: TRBJ2-5
clone size: -
CDR3 DNA: TGTGCCAGCAGCGTAGGGCAGGGAAGAAGAGAGACCCAGTACTTC
CDR3 protein: CASSVGQGRRETQYF

V gene: TRBV7-2
D gene: -
J gene: TRBJ1-2
clone size: -
CDR3 DNA: TGTGCCAGCAGCTTATTGGGACAAGAATCCAGTGGCTACACCTTC
CDR3 protein: CASSLLGQESSGYTF

V gene: TRBV9
D gene: -
J gene: TRBJ2-5
clone size: -
CDR3 DNA: TGTGCCAGTGGAGGGGAGACCCAGTACTTC
CDR3 protein: CASGGETQYF

V gene: TRBV30
D gene: -
J gene: TRBJ2-1
clone size: -
CDR3 DNA: TGTGCCTGGACTAGGCCCGGGGGATCACCCAATGAGCAGTTCTTC
CDR3 protein: CAWTRPGGSPNEQFF

V gene: TRBV11-3
D gene: -
J gene: TRBJ2-3
clone size: once
CDR3 DNA: TGTGCCAGCAGTTTTGCAGACGGCGGTACGCAGTATTTT
CDR3 protein: CASSFADGGTQYF

V gene: TRBV30
D gene: TRBD1
J gene: TRBJ2-2
clone size: -
CDR3 DNA: TGTGCCTGGGCCAACAGGGGGCGAACCGGGGAGCTGTTTTTT
CDR3 protein: CAWANRGRTGELFF

V gene: TRBV7-8
D gene: TRBD1
J gene: TRBJ1-1
clone size: -
CDR3 DNA: TGTGCCAGCAGCTCAACGACAGGGCGCTTGGCTCTGGCTTTCTTT
CDR3 protein: CASSSTTGRLALAFF

V gene: TRBV5-1
D gene: -
J gene: TRBJ2-3
clone size: -
CDR3 DNA: TGCGCCAGCAGCTTGGGGAGTACAGATACGCAGTATTTT
CDR3 protein: CASSLGSTDTQYF

V gene: TRBV5-4
D gene: -
J gene: TRBJ1-5
clone size: -
CDR3 DNA: TGTGCCAGCAGCTTGGACAGGGCAAAAAATCAGCCCCAGCATTTT
CDR3 protein: CASSLDRAKNQPQHF

V gene: TRBV27
D gene: -
J gene: TRBJ1-1
clone size: -
CDR3 DNA: TGTGCCAGCAGTTTAGGCCTCCGCATGAACACTGAAGCTTTCTTT
CDR3 protein: CASSLGLRMNTEAFF